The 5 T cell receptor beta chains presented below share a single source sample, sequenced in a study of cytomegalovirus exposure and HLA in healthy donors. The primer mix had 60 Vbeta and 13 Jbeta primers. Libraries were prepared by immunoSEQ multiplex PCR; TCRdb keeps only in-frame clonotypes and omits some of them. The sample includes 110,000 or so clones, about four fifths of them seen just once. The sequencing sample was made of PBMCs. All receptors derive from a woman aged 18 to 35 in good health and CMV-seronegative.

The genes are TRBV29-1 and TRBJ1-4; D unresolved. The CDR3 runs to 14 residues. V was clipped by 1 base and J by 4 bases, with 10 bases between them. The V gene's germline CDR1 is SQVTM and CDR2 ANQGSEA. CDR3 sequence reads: CSVEGGLFNEKLFF. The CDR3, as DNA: TGCAGCGTTGAAGGCGGCTTATTTAATGAAAAACTGTTTTTT. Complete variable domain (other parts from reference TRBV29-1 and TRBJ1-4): SAVISQKPSRDICQRGTSLTIQCQVDSQVTMMFWYRQQPGQSLTLIATANQGSEATYESGFVIDKFPISRPNLTFSTLTVSNMSPEDSSIYLCSVEGGLFNEKLFFGSGTQLSVL.

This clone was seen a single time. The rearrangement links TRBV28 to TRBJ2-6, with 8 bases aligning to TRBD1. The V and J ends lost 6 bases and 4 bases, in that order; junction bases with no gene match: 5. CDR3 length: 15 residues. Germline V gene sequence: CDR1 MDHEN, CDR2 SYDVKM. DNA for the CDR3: TGTGCCAGCAGGTCAGGGGGCAGGGGGGCCAACGTCCTGACTTTC. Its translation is CASRSGGRGANVLTF.

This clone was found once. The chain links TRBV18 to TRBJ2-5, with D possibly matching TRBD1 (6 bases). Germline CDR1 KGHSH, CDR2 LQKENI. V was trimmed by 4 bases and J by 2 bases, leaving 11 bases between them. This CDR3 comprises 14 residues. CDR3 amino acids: CASSRDTKQETQYF. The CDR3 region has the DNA TGTGCCAGCTCACGGGACACTAAACAAGAGACCCAGTACTTC.

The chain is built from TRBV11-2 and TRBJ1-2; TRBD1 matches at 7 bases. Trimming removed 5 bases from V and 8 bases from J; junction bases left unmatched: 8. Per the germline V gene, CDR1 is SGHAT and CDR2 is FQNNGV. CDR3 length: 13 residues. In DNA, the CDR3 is TGTGCCAGCAGCGGGACAGCCCATGCGGGCTACACCTTC. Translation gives CASSGTAHAGYTF.

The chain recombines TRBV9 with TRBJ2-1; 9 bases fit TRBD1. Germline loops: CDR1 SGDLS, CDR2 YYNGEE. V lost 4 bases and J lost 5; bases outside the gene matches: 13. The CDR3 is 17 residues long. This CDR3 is CASSPPGQGIINNEQFF. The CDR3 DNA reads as TGTGCCAGCAGCCCCCCCGGACAGGGGATTATCAACAATGAGCAGTTCTTC.